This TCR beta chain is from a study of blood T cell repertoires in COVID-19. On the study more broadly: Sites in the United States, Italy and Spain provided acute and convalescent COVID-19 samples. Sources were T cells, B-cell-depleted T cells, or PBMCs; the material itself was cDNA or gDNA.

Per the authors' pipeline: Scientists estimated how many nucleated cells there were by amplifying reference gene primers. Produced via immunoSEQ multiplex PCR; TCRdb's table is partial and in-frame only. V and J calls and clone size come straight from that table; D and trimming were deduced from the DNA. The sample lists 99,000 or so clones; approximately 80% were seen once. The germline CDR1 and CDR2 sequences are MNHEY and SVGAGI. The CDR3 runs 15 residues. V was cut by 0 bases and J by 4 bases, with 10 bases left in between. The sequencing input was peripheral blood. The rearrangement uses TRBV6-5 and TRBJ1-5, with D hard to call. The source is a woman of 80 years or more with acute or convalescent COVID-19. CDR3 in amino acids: CASSYSPGENQPQHF. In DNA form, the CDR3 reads TGTGCCAGCAGTTACTCGCCCGGAGAGAATCAGCCCCAGCATTTT.